This entry lists 21 T cell receptor beta chains sequenced from one sample in a study of human T cells and chemical hapten exposure. Stated time point: patch test 1, 2 weeks after DPC sensitization. As for treatment: therapeutic diphenylcyclopropenone sensitization with weekly scalp DPC. Using its own MiXCR run on the RACE reads, TCRdb lists one record per CDR3 protein. The table has around 380,000 distinct CDR3 sequences, approximately 5% seen once. The sequenced sample was whole blood, obtained in connection with sensitization to the hapten diphenylcyclopropenone (DPC). The receptors here all came from a woman aged 50 to 60 with alopecia areata. Some clones in this sample may be carry-over from other donors' samples.

This clonotype was picked up a small number of times. The rearrangement links TRBV20-1 to TRBJ2-6, with D tentatively TRBD1 (5 bases). CDR1 is DFQATT, CDR2 SNEGSKA, per germline (reference sequence). V was clipped by 5 bases and J by 0 bases, with 17 bases between them. The CDR3 covers 17 residues. CDR3 sequence reads: CSAGRLTGNSGANVLTF. The CDR3 nucleotides are TGCAGTGCTGGGCGGCTCACAGGAAACTCTGGGGCCAACGTCCTGACTTTC.

This clonotype was picked up many times. The chain is built from TRBV6-5 and TRBJ1-2; 7 positions agree with TRBD1. The V and J ends lost 10 bases and 8 bases, in that order; junction bases with no gene match: 10. Per the germline V gene, CDR1 is MNHEY and CDR2 is SVGAGI. The CDR3 has 12 residues. Written as DNA, the CDR3 is TGTGCCACCTATGGACAGGCCGGGGGCTACACCTTC. Translating gives CATYGQAGGYTF.

This clonotype was counted a single time. The chain has TRBV11-2 and TRBJ2-2; the D is unclear. The CDR3 covers 14 residues. Per germline, CDR1 SGHAT and CDR2 FQNNGV. The V end lost 0 bases, the J end lost 5 bases, and 7 bases lay between the germline ends. CDR3 in amino acids: CASSLDLLTGELFF. CDR3 DNA: TGTGCCAGCAGCTTAGATCTGTTAACCGGGGAGCTGTTTTTT. Looking up the rest from reference TRBV11-2 and TRBJ2-2 gives the full variable domain: EAGVAQSPRYKIIEKRQSVAFWCNPISGHATLYWYQQILGQGPKLLIQFQNNGVVDDSQLPKDRFSAERLKGVDSTLKIQPAKLEDSAVYLCASSLDLLTGELFFGEGSRLTVL.

This clonotype was counted a few times. The chain employs TRBV6-5 and TRBJ2-1, with D perhaps matching TRBD1 (8 bases). The germline V gene encodes CDR1 MNHEY and CDR2 SVGAGI. The CDR3 has 15 residues. Between the trimmed V and J ends, which lost 7 bases and 4 bases, there was a span of 17 bases. The CDR3 DNA reads TGTGCCAGCACTATTTCACAGGGGGGGTACAATGAGCAGTTCTTC. This codes for CASTISQGGYNEQFF.

This clonotype has a count of ten or more. The CDR3 is CASSSTGTTHGTYEQYF. The CDR3, as DNA: TGCGCCAGCAGCTCTACCGGGACAACCCACGGCACCTACGAGCAGTACTTC. V is TRBV5-1 and J is TRBJ2-7; the D gene is possibly TRBD1 (6 bases). The CDR3 sequence is 17 residues long. Trimming took 3 bases from V and 2 from J, leaving 21 bases between them. Germline V gene data show CDR1 as SGHRS and CDR2 as YFSETQ.

This chain uses TRBV2 with TRBJ2-7; D is possibly TRBD1 or TRBD2 (5 bases each). V dropped 8 bases and J dropped 6 bases, with 14 bases sitting between them. Germline CDR1 SNHLY, CDR2 FYNNEI. CDR3 length equals 12 residues. CDR3 residues: CASGDEAGEQYF. The CDR3 DNA reads as TGTGCCAGCGGGGACGAGGCCGGCGAGCAGTACTTC. Full variable domain (missing parts from reference TRBV2 and TRBJ2-7): EPEVTQTPSHQVTQMGQEVILRCVPISNHLYFYWYRQILGQKVEFLVSFYNNEISEKSEIFDDQFSVERPDGSNFTLKIRSTKLEDSAMYFCASGDEAGEQYFGPGTRLTVT.

The chain employs TRBV18 and TRBJ2-3; 14 nucleotides line up with TRBD2. The V and J ends lost 3 bases and 0 bases, in that order; junction bases with no gene match: 2. The CDR3 has 17 residues. From germline, CDR1 is KGHSH and CDR2 LQKENI. The DNA for the CDR3 is TGTGCCAGCTCACCGGGACTAGCGGGGGATAGCACAGATACGCAGTATTTT. Its protein product is CASSPGLAGDSTDTQYF. Together with reference TRBV18 and TRBJ2-3, the CDR3 gives the full variable domain: NAGVMQNPRHLVRRRGQEARLRCSPMKGHSHVYWYRQLPEEGLKFMVYLQKENIIDESGMPKERFSAEFPKEGPSILRIQQVVRGDSAAYFCASSPGLAGDSTDTQYFGPGTRLTVL.

The CDR3 reads CATSRDVGGGQPQHF. The CDR3 coding sequence is TGTGCCACCAGCAGAGATGTAGGGGGCGGCCAGCCCCAGCATTTT. V and J are TRBV15 and TRBJ1-5; 7 nucleotides agree with TRBD1. V shed 0 bases and J 7 bases; nucleotides not matched to a gene: 6. CDR1 LNHNV and CDR2 YYDKDF come from the germline V gene (reference sequence). The CDR3 contains 15 residues.

In this sample, this clonotype turned up many times. The chain combines TRBV11-2 with TRBJ1-1; D is unresolved. Germline V gene sequence: CDR1 SGHAT, CDR2 FQNNGV. The CDR3 extends over 16 amino acids. Trimming removed 6 bases at V and 4 bases at J, with 21 bases between. CDR3 coding DNA: TGTGCCAGCAGTCCCCCACGGACGGCACGAACCACTGAAGCTTTCTTT. Translating gives CASSPPRTARTTEAFF.

This clonotype was picked up many times. The V and J genes are TRBV12-3 or TRBV12-4 and TRBJ1-6; weak D call: TRBD1 (6 bases). V lost 5 bases to trimming and J lost 11 bases, with 19 bases between them. This CDR3 is 15 amino acids long. Here the CDR3 reads CASSQHRDKKTPLHF. For the CDR3, the DNA is TGTGCCAGCAGTCAACACCGGGACAAAAAGACACCCCTCCACTTT.

This clonotype came up a few times. This chain links TRBV4-2 with TRBJ1-6, with D perhaps TRBD1 (5 bases). Trimming removed 4 bases at V and 3 bases at J, with 19 bases between. The length of the CDR3 is 18 residues. Germline CDR1 is LGHNA and CDR2 is YNFKEQ. The CDR3 DNA is TGTGCCAGCAGCCGGGAAAGAGACAGCGCAGTCTATAATTCACCCCTCCACTTT. This gives the protein CASSRERDSAVYNSPLHF.

V is TRBV5-1 and J is TRBJ2-7; a weak D match, TRBD2 (5 bases). This CDR3 has 15 residues. The ends were cut back, 0 bases at V and 2 bases at J, with 12 bases in the middle. Per germline, CDR1 SGHRS and CDR2 YFSETQ. In DNA form, the CDR3 reads TGCGCCAGCAGCTTGGCAGCGGAGGTTCCCTACGAGCAGTACTTC. Protein: CASSLAAEVPYEQYF.

Points on this clonotype: One end of the junction varies from germline; a read error may be responsible. The gene calls are TRBV3-1 and TRBJ2-3; D is perhaps TRBD2 (6 bases). CDR1 and CDR2 from the germline V gene are LGHDT and YNNKEL (reference sequence). The CDR3 length is 16 residues. The CDR3 reads CARSQDQAGLRDTQYF. The CDR3, as DNA: TGTGCCAGGAGCCAAGATCAAGCGGGCCTTAGAGATACGCAGTATTTT.

The sample holds many counts of this clonotype. The V call is TRBV7-2, the J call TRBJ2-2; unclear D gene. V was cut by 1 base and J by 3 bases, with 12 bases left in between. Germline CDR1 SGHTA, CDR2 FQGNSA. The CDR3 loop spans 16 amino acids. The DNA of the CDR3 is TGTGCCAGCAGCTTAGAGGTACTCCCGGACACCGGGGAGCTGTTTTTT. It encodes CASSLEVLPDTGELFF.

Many counts were recorded for this clonotype. The CDR3 loop reads CASSGTGGADTQYF. The CDR3, as DNA: TGTGCCAGCAGTGGGACAGGGGGCGCAGATACGCAGTATTTT. This rearrangement joins TRBV2 to TRBJ2-3; 11 bases align to TRBD1. Germline V gene data show CDR1 as SNHLY and CDR2 as FYNNEI. The CDR3 runs 14 residues. V shed 4 bases, J shed 4 bases, and the junction held 1 base outside the gene matches.

This clonotype came up a few times. The chain has TRBV20-1 and TRBJ2-4; 10 bases fit TRBD2. The CDR3 is 17 amino acids. The V gene end was trimmed by 0 bases and the J gene end by 7 bases; junction bases not matched to a gene: 12. Germline assignment: CDR1 DFQATT and CDR2 SNEGSKA (reference sequence). In nucleotides, the CDR3 is TGCAGTGCTAGAGATGCCCAGCGGGGGGGCCAAGGGAACATTCAGTACTTC. It encodes CSARDAQRGGQGNIQYF.

The sample holds many counts of this clonotype. The V gene is TRBV20-1, the J gene TRBJ2-7; D gene ambiguous. The ends were cut back, 7 bases at V and 2 bases at J, with 6 bases in the middle. The CDR3 is made up of 10 amino acids. CDR1 is DFQATT and CDR2 is SNEGSKA in the germline V gene (reference sequence). The DNA for the CDR3 is TGCAGTGTTCTAGCCTACGAGCAGTACTTC. Protein: CSVLAYEQYF.

This clonotype turned up a few times. This rearrangement joins TRBV20-1 to TRBJ2-5; 9 nucleotides line up with TRBD2. The germline CDR1 and CDR2 sequences are DFQATT and SNEGSKA (reference sequence). The CDR3 runs 12 residues. In DNA, the CDR3 is TGCAGCGGGACTAGCCGCCAAGAGACCCAGTACTTC. The encoded protein is CSGTSRQETQYF.

This clonotype has a count of ten or more. The CDR3 loop reads CASSLLGLNSPLHF. In DNA, the CDR3 is TGTGCCAGCAGTTTGTTGGGGTTGAATTCACCCCTCCACTTT. V gene TRBV12-3 or TRBV12-4 combines with J gene TRBJ1-6; D is ambiguous. Trimming pared 3 bases from V and 7 bases from J, leaving 10 bases between. The CDR3 has 14 residues.

The rearrangement joins TRBV7-2 to TRBJ1-1, with D uncertain. From germline, CDR1 is SGHTA and CDR2 FQGNSA. This CDR3 region has 12 residues. Trimming took 1 base from V and 8 from J, leaving 8 bases between them. CDR3 DNA sequence: TGTGCCAGCAGCTTAGAGATCGGAGAAGCTTTCTTT. Amino acid sequence: CASSLEIGEAFF.

In this sample, this clonotype turned up many times. This sequence joins TRBV7-9 and TRBJ2-3; 7 nucleotides align to TRBD2. Germline V CDR1 and CDR2: SEHNR, FQNEAQ (reference sequence). The CDR3 loop spans 14 amino acids. J was trimmed by 4 bases and V by 7 bases; bases with no gene match: 8. The CDR3 nucleotides read TGTGCCAGCACTGGGAGGGCCGTTGCAGATACGCAGTATTTT. Translated, it gives CASTGRAVADTQYF.